This paragraph covers one TCR beta chain sequence. This CDR3 has 15 amino acids. The germline V and J ends were trimmed by 5 bases and 0 bases, with 16 bases remaining between them. The germline V gene encodes CDR1 SQVTM and CDR2 ANQGSEA. In the original workflow: Counts of nucleated cells, estimated from reference gene primer amplification, were obtained. The table came from immunoSEQ multiplex PCR; TCRdb's copy has only in-frame clones and leaves some out. D and trimming were read from the DNA, whereas the V and J calls and clone size are those reported in that table. The sample consists of around 170,000 clones, about 90% of them appearing once. These data come from a study of blood T cell repertoires in COVID-19. At the level of the study: PBMCs, B-cell-depleted T cells, or T cells were the source of the cDNA or gDNA that made up the material.

The study drew participants aged about 18 to 95 years from 20 to 30 US areas. Each recovered donor of Cohort 3 presented with two negative PCRs, clearance, or symptom resolution. The sequence came from a woman between 50 and 59 years old who had recovered from COVID-19. The chain has TRBV29-1 and TRBJ1-1; D is possibly TRBD1 (5 bases). Sequenced sample: PBMCs or T cells enriched from blood (not recorded which). The CDR3 loop is CSVHGGARLNTEAFF. In DNA, the CDR3 is TGCAGCGTTCATGGAGGGGCCCGGCTGAACACTGAAGCTTTCTTT.